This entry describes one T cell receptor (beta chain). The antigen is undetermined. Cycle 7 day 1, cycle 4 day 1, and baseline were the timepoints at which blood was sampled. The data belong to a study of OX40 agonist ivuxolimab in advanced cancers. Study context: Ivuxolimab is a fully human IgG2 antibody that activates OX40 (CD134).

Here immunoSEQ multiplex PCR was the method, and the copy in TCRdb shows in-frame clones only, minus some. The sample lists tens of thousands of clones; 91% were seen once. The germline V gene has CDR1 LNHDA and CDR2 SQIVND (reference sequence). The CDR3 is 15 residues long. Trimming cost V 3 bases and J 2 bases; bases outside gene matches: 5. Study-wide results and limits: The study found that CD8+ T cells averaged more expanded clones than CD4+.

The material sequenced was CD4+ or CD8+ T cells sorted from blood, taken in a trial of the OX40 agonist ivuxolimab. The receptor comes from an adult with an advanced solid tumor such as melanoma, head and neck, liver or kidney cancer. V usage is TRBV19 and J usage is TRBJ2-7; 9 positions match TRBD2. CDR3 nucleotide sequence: TGTGCCAGTAGTATTGGAGCGGGAGGTACCTACGAGCAGTACTTC. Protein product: CASSIGAGGTYEQYF.